These T cell receptor beta chains were read from a single sample in a study of blood T cell repertoires in COVID-19. The repertoire was sequenced with immunoSEQ multiplex PCR; TCRdb's copy has only in-frame clones and lacks some. There are over 150,000 clones in the sample; more than 85% occur only once, and around 0.5% lies in the top ten. Sequenced material: peripheral blood. Receptors were obtained from a man between 50 and 59 years old with acute or convalescent COVID-19. Each CDR3 is given with its conserved first and last residue. Each record gives: V gene, J gene, clone size, D gene, CDR3 protein, CDR3 DNA. A D gene is named only where the DNA matches it firmly. Rows give clone size only sometimes, using once, few, many, or a class for an expanded clone.

TRBV9	TRBJ1-4	NA	NA	CASSVVGRPDEKLFF	TGTGCCAGCAGCGTAGTGGGCCGGCCCGATGAAAAACTGTTTTTT
TRBV21-1	TRBJ1-5	NA	NA	CARGELWDRVFSASNQPQHF	TGTGCCAGAGGGGAACTTTGGGACAGGGTTTTTTCGGCTAGCAATCAGCCCCAGCATTTT
TRBV10-3	TRBJ1-6	NA	NA	CAISESEHSPLHF	TGTGCCATCAGTGAGTCGGAGCATTCACCCCTCCACTTT
TRBV24-1	TRBJ2-7	NA	NA	CATSDSTGYEQYF	TGTGCCACCAGTGATTCTACAGGGTACGAGCAGTACTTC
TRBV6-6	TRBJ1-4	once	TRBD1	CASSYQGAGEKLFF	TGTGCCAGCAGTTACCAGGGGGCCGGAGAAAAACTGTTTTTT
TRBV7-3	TRBJ2-2	NA	NA	CASRNRQGGTGELFF	TGTGCCAGCAGGAATCGACAGGGAGGCACCGGGGAGCTGTTTTTT
TRBV7-2	TRBJ1-6	few	NA	CASSQAGPGGPNSPLHF	TGTGCCAGCAGTCAGGCGGGCCCGGGGGGTCCAAATTCACCCCTCCACTTT
TRBV5-4	TRBJ1-4	NA	TRBD1	CASSSKQGATNEKLFF	TGTGCCAGCAGCTCAAAACAGGGGGCAACTAATGAAAAACTGTTTTTT
TRBV7-8	TRBJ2-7	once	NA	CASSLGQVGSYEQYF	TGTGCCAGCAGCTTAGGACAGGTGGGGTCCTACGAGCAGTACTTC
TRBV19	TRBJ2-7	few	TRBD1	CASPTGTGLVEQYF	TGTGCCAGCCCTACCGGGACAGGGCTGGTCGAGCAGTACTTC
TRBV6-6	TRBJ1-2	NA	NA	CASSYNWGYTF	TGTGCCAGCAGTTATAACTGGGGCTACACCTTC
TRBV29-1	TRBJ2-7	NA	NA	CSVLTGVTYEQYF	TGCAGCGTCCTGACAGGTGTAACCTACGAGCAGTACTTC
TRBV5-4	TRBJ2-7	once	TRBD2	CASSFGTSGTFTYEQYF	TGTGCCAGCAGCTTCGGGACTAGCGGGACGTTCACCTACGAGCAGTACTTC
TRBV9	TRBJ2-7	NA	TRBD2	CASSVVGETSVYEQYF	TGTGCCAGCAGCGTAGTGGGTGAGACTAGCGTATACGAGCAGTACTTC
TRBV27	TRBJ2-7	NA	TRBD2	CASSFSGRTYEQYF	TGTGCCAGCAGTTTTAGCGGGAGGACCTACGAGCAGTACTTC
TRBV7-9	TRBJ1-1	NA	NA	CASNNMNTEAFF	TGTGCCAGCAACAACATGAACACTGAAGCTTTCTTT
TRBV6-4	TRBJ2-3	NA	TRBD1	CASSDRGRGDTQYF	TGTGCCAGCAGTGACCGGGGCAGGGGGGATACGCAGTATTTT
TRBV5-5	TRBJ2-5	once	TRBD1	CASSFYTGAQETQYF	TGTGCCAGCAGCTTCTACACAGGGGCCCAAGAGACCCAGTACTTC
TRBV3-1/TRBV3-2	TRBJ1-2	NA	NA	CASSQVPAPFYGYTF	TGTGCCAGCAGCCAAGTTCCCGCGCCTTTCTATGGCTACACCTTC
TRBV6-5	TRBJ2-5	NA	NA	CASSYGPALGETQYF	TGTGCCAGCAGTTACGGGCCGGCGTTGGGAGAGACCCAGTACTTC
TRBV10-3	TRBJ1-5	NA	NA	CAIRGEGSNQPQHF	TGTGCCATCCGCGGGGAGGGGAGCAATCAGCCCCAGCATTTT
TRBV10-3	TRBJ2-4	NA	NA	CAISEEGRNIQYF	TGTGCCATCAGTGAAGAGGGTAGAAACATTCAGTACTTC
TRBV28	TRBJ1-5	NA	NA	CASSFLRADVRNQPQHF	TGTGCCAGCAGTTTTCTAAGAGCGGACGTTAGAAATCAGCCCCAGCATTTT
TRBV7-2	TRBJ2-7	NA	TRBD2	CASSWTSGTQGYEQYF	TGTGCCAGCAGCTGGACTAGCGGGACCCAGGGATACGAGCAGTACTTC
TRBV28	TRBJ2-2	NA	NA	CATTSGFTTGELFF	TGTGCCACCACGAGCGGATTTACCACCGGGGAGCTGTTTTTT
TRBV19	TRBJ2-1	NA	NA	CASSAQTSDNEQFF	TGTGCCAGTAGTGCGCAGACGAGCGACAATGAGCAGTTCTTC
TRBV27	TRBJ2-3	NA	TRBD1	CASSLSRGPTDTQYF	TGTGCCAGCAGTTTATCCAGGGGGCCGACAGATACGCAGTATTTT
TRBV5-1	TRBJ2-3	NA	TRBD2	CASSLRTSGRARTDTQYF	TGCGCCAGCAGTCTCCGGACTAGCGGGCGCGCCAGGACAGATACGCAGTATTTT
TRBV5-1	TRBJ1-1	few	NA	CASSLRDGRLDEAFF	TGCGCCAGCAGCTTGCGAGACGGTAGACTAGATGAAGCTTTCTTT
TRBV6-5	TRBJ1-2	NA	NA	CASSSIDRKDGYTF	TGTGCCAGCAGTTCTATTGACAGGAAGGATGGCTACACCTTC
TRBV6-1	TRBJ1-1	NA	TRBD1	CASSDGYRGKGEAFF	TGTGCCAGCAGTGATGGCTACAGGGGCAAGGGTGAAGCTTTCTTT
TRBV18	TRBJ2-7	many	TRBD1	CASSPLGQGVSYEQYF	TGTGCCAGCTCACCACTGGGACAGGGGGTCTCCTACGAGCAGTACTTC
TRBV7-2	TRBJ2-5	NA	TRBD2	CASRLAGGGETQYF	TGTGCCAGCAGACTAGCGGGGGGCGGTGAGACCCAGTACTTC
TRBV7-9	TRBJ2-7	NA	TRBD2	CASSWSLAGVVEQYF	TGTGCCAGCAGCTGGAGTCTAGCGGGAGTGGTCGAGCAGTACTTC
TRBV28	TRBJ2-2	NA	TRBD2	CASTPGTSGRFGELFF	TGTGCCAGCACCCCGGGGACTAGCGGGAGATTCGGGGAGCTGTTTTTT
TRBV6-6	TRBJ1-5	once	NA	CASSYWRDQPQHF	TGTGCCAGCAGTTACTGGAGGGATCAGCCCCAGCATTTT
TRBV30	TRBJ2-5	NA	TRBD2	CAWSGPSGGEETQYF	TGTGCCTGGAGTGGTCCTAGCGGGGGGGAAGAGACCCAGTACTTC
TRBV11-2	TRBJ2-2	once	TRBD2	CASSLTTSGRATTGELFF	TGTGCCAGCAGCTTAACGACTAGCGGGAGGGCCACCACCGGGGAGCTGTTTTTT
TRBV10-3	TRBJ2-5	NA	TRBD2	CAISGGGVGSSETQYF	TGTGCCATCAGTGGGGGGGGAGTCGGGTCGAGTGAGACCCAGTACTTC
TRBV7-3	TRBJ2-6	NA	NA	CASSAGVGANVLTF	TGTGCCAGCAGCGCAGGGGTTGGGGCCAACGTCCTGACTTTC
TRBV10-3	TRBJ2-1	NA	TRBD2	CAIRSGLAGKDEQFF	TGTGCCATCAGGTCCGGACTAGCTGGGAAGGATGAGCAGTTCTTC
TRBV27	TRBJ1-4	NA	TRBD1	CASRLTRGDLNEKLFF	TGTGCCAGCAGATTAACCAGGGGGGACCTGAATGAAAAACTGTTTTTT
TRBV9	TRBJ2-1	NA	NA	CASSVGGLKGYNEQFF	TGTGCCAGCAGCGTAGGGGGCCTAAAGGGCTACAATGAGCAGTTCTTC
TRBV5-6	TRBJ2-4	NA	NA	CASSRENAENIQYF	TGTGCCAGCAGCAGAGAGAATGCCGAAAACATTCAGTACTTC
TRBV28	TRBJ1-4	NA	NA	CASEGVPNEKLFF	TGTGCCAGCGAAGGGGTACCTAATGAAAAACTGTTTTTT
TRBV4-2	TRBJ1-1	NA	NA	CASSVSTEAFF	TGTGCCAGCAGCGTATCCACTGAAGCTTTCTTT
TRBV7-9	TRBJ1-2	NA	TRBD1	CASSSKRTGNNYGYTF	TGTGCCAGCAGCTCGAAAAGGACAGGGAACAACTATGGCTACACCTTC
TRBV6-5	TRBJ1-1	NA	TRBD1	CASRTGGGYTEAFF	TGTGCCAGCAGGACAGGGGGTGGGTACACTGAAGCTTTCTTT
TRBV19	TRBJ1-5	NA	TRBD1	CASSPWADRGNQPQHF	TGTGCCAGTAGTCCGTGGGCGGACAGGGGTAATCAGCCCCAGCATTTT
TRBV7-2	TRBJ1-2	few	NA	CASRVIPGASYGYTF	TGTGCCAGCAGAGTTATCCCGGGAGCTTCCTATGGCTACACCTTC
TRBV9	TRBJ1-6	NA	TRBD1	CASSERQGSGSYNSPLHF	TGTGCCAGCAGCGAAAGACAGGGTTCGGGCTCCTATAATTCACCCCTCCACTTT
TRBV19	TRBJ1-2	NA	TRBD1	CASSFSGQGPNYGYTF	TGTGCCAGTAGTTTCTCGGGACAGGGCCCTAACTATGGCTACACCTTC
TRBV4-2	TRBJ1-1	NA	NA	CASSQDIGMNTEAFF	TGTGCCAGCAGCCAAGATATCGGTATGAACACTGAAGCTTTCTTT